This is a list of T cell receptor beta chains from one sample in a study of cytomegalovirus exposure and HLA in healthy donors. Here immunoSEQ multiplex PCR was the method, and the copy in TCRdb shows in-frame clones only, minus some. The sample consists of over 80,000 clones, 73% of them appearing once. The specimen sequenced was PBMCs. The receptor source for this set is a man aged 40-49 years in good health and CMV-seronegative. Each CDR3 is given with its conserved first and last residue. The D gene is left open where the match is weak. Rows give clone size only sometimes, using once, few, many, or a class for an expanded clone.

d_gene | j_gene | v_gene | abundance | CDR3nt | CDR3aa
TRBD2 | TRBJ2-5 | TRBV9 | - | TGTGCCAGCAGCGGGGACGGGGGGGCCTGGGAGACCCAGTACTTC | CASSGDGGAWETQYF
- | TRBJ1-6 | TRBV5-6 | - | TGTGCCAGCACGGACGGGGATTCACCCCTCCACTTT | CASTDGDSPLHF
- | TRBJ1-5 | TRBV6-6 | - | TGTGCCAGCAGTTATTCGACAGTCGGCGGCAATCAGCCCCAGCATTTT | CASSYSTVGGNQPQHF
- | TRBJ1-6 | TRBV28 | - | TGTGCCAGCACCGAAAGGAGCTCCTATAATTCACCCCTCCACTTT | CASTERSSYNSPLHF
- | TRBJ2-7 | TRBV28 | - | TGTGCCAGCAGTTCTCGGGTTTACGAGCAGTACTTC | CASSSRVYEQYF
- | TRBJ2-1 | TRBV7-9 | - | TGTGCCAGCAGCCCCCAGAACTCCTACAATGAGCAGTTCTTC | CASSPQNSYNEQFF
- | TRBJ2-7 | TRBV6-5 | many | TGTGCCAGCAGTTGGACTACCGAGCAGTACTTC | CASSWTTEQYF
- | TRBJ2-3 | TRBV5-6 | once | TGTGCCAGCAGCTTGGGGCTAGCTGTCGGTACGCAGTATTTT | CASSLGLAVGTQYF
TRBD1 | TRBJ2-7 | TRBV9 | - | TGTGCCAGCAGCACGGGACAGGGGGTCTCCTACGAGCAGTACTTC | CASSTGQGVSYEQYF
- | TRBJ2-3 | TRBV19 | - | TGTGCCAGTAGTGTCAGGATTGTCACAGATACGCAGTATTTT | CASSVRIVTDTQYF
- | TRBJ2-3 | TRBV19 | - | TGTGCCAGTACCCTGCGGGACTCTACAGATACGCAGTATTTT | CASTLRDSTDTQYF
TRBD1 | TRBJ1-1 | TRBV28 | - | TGTGCCAGCAGTTCGGACAGGGCCTCGGGTACTGAAGCTTTCTTT | CASSSDRASGTEAFF
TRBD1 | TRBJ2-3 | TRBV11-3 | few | TGTGCCAGCAGTCCTGGCGAGGGGGCCTACACAGATACGCAGTATTTT | CASSPGEGAYTDTQYF
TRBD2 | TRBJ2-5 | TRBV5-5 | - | TGTGCCAGCAGCTTGGAGCTAGCGGGGGGTCGGGAGACCCAGTACTTC | CASSLELAGGRETQYF
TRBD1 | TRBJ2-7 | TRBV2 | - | TGTGCCAGCAGCCGGGACAGGGGCTACGAGCAGTACTTC | CASSRDRGYEQYF
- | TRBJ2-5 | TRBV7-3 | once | TGTGCCAGCAGCTTGGCTAGCTCGGGGACCCAGTACTTC | CASSLASSGTQYF
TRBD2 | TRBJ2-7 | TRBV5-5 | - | TGTGCCAGCGCCACCGGGGGGGCATACCTCTACGAGCAGTACTTC | CASATGGAYLYEQYF
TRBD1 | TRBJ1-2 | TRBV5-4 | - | TGTGCCAGCAGCCCGACAGGGGTCTACGGCTACACCTTC | CASSPTGVYGYTF
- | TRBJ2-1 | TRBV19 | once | TGTGCCAGTAGTAGGAGCCTTTTATACAATGAGCAGTTCTTC | CASSRSLLYNEQFF
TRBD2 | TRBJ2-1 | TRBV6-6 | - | TGTGCCAGCGGGGGGGTCTACAATGAGCAGTTCTTC | CASGGVYNEQFF